A selection of T cell receptor beta chains follows, all from one sample in a study of T-cell memory formation after mild COVID-19. TCRdb called the 5' RACE reads again in MiXCR, with one record for every CDR3 protein. Of about half a million distinct CDR3 sequences detected, 15% to 20% appear once; the ten largest clones hold 9% to 15%. Sequenced: PBMCs or a T cell subset sorted from them (not recorded which). The receptors shown here come from an adult woman who had mild COVID-19 (a few samples of this study predate the infection). Cell type and time point are not known. CDR3s include the opening cysteine and the closing phenylalanine or tryptophan.

V gene: TRBV12-3/TRBV12-4; J gene: TRBJ2-1; CDR3 protein: CASRTSGALNEQFF
V gene: TRBV2; J gene: TRBJ1-1; CDR3 protein: CARQSRGAEAFF
V gene: TRBV29-1; J gene: TRBJ1-2; CDR3 protein: CSVEGQGGGYTF
V gene: TRBV2; J gene: TRBJ1-5; CDR3 protein: CASNEGFYQPQHF
V gene: TRBV30; J gene: TRBJ1-3; CDR3 protein: CAWRNPRSPGGNTIYF
V gene: TRBV7-9; J gene: TRBJ2-7; CDR3 protein: CASSSPLAPPNEQYF
V gene: TRBV5-6; J gene: TRBJ2-2; CDR3 protein: CASSLAGRGELFF
V gene: TRBV7-2; J gene: TRBJ2-1; CDR3 protein: CASSLVVQGFNEQFF
V gene: TRBV13; J gene: TRBJ2-5; CDR3 protein: CASSLNREYQETQYF
V gene: TRBV6-5; J gene: TRBJ2-3; CDR3 protein: CASSYASGRGTDTQYF
V gene: TRBV29-1; J gene: TRBJ1-2; CDR3 protein: CSVDLNGYTF
V gene: TRBV5-1; J gene: TRBJ2-4; CDR3 protein: CASSLAQFEKNIQYF
V gene: TRBV12-3/TRBV12-4; J gene: TRBJ1-6; CDR3 protein: CASSFGQGLNSPLHF
V gene: TRBV28; J gene: TRBJ2-2; CDR3 protein: CASSLLARYSNTGELFF
V gene: TRBV4-2; J gene: TRBJ1-5; CDR3 protein: CASSHPGQPNQPQHF
V gene: TRBV25-1; J gene: TRBJ2-3; CDR3 protein: CASSEGLAGVYDTQYF
V gene: TRBV7-9; J gene: TRBJ1-6; CDR3 protein: CASSLAFGDSPLHF
V gene: TRBV12-3/TRBV12-4; J gene: TRBJ1-1; CDR3 protein: CASSLWATEAFF
V gene: TRBV5-6; J gene: TRBJ2-7; CDR3 protein: CASSFLTLSLYEQYF
V gene: TRBV4-1; J gene: TRBJ2-1; CDR3 protein: CASSPTEVVNNEQFF
V gene: TRBV7-6; J gene: TRBJ2-7; CDR3 protein: CASSPHYGMAYEQYF
V gene: TRBV5-1; J gene: TRBJ2-3; CDR3 protein: CASSLGGLATDTQYF
V gene: TRBV6-5; J gene: TRBJ2-7; CDR3 protein: CASSPPPGASGRVYEQYF
V gene: TRBV5-1; J gene: TRBJ2-5; CDR3 protein: CASSRRDQETQYF
V gene: TRBV4-1; J gene: TRBJ2-2; CDR3 protein: CASSQDVPGQGWDTGELFF
V gene: TRBV9; J gene: TRBJ1-6; CDR3 protein: CASSLYAASSYNSPLHF
V gene: TRBV10-2; J gene: TRBJ2-3; CDR3 protein: CASSDAGLAGAADTQYF
V gene: TRBV7-3; J gene: TRBJ2-3; CDR3 protein: CASSALAGVDTDTQYF
V gene: TRBV5-4; J gene: TRBJ2-3; CDR3 protein: CASSPRTGPDTQYF
V gene: TRBV7-3; J gene: TRBJ2-1; CDR3 protein: CASSLGYRGFYNEQFF
V gene: TRBV29-1; J gene: TRBJ2-7; CDR3 protein: CSVPGRSSYEQYF
V gene: TRBV18; J gene: TRBJ1-1; CDR3 protein: CASSPFINEAFF
V gene: TRBV2; J gene: TRBJ2-3; CDR3 protein: CASSADGLAGVALSTDTQYF
V gene: TRBV27; J gene: TRBJ2-5; CDR3 protein: CASRAESYQETQYF
V gene: TRBV20-1; J gene: TRBJ2-7; CDR3 protein: CSARDRASGTYEQYF
V gene: TRBV6-2/TRBV6-3; J gene: TRBJ2-1; CDR3 protein: CASSSTGTPIPFF
V gene: TRBV7-3; J gene: TRBJ1-6; CDR3 protein: CARNGWNSHSSSYNSPLHF
V gene: TRBV5-4; J gene: TRBJ2-5; CDR3 protein: CASSLEHGGTQYF
V gene: TRBV7-9; J gene: TRBJ2-5; CDR3 protein: CASSLLSETQYF
V gene: TRBV19; J gene: TRBJ2-3; CDR3 protein: CASSISGRKDTQYF
V gene: TRBV5-6; J gene: TRBJ2-7; CDR3 protein: CASSLTGNPYEQYF
V gene: TRBV12-3/TRBV12-4; J gene: TRBJ2-1; CDR3 protein: CASNSVRNEQFF
V gene: TRBV7-2; J gene: TRBJ2-5; CDR3 protein: CASSSTGWLVGKKGETQYF
V gene: TRBV30; J gene: TRBJ2-1; CDR3 protein: CAWSIRGLHNEQFF
V gene: TRBV10-3; J gene: TRBJ2-2; CDR3 protein: CAIGQGAAGELFF
V gene: TRBV30; J gene: TRBJ2-3; CDR3 protein: CAWSVSGGQYF
V gene: TRBV5-1; J gene: TRBJ2-1; CDR3 protein: CASSNNRGITYNEQFF
V gene: TRBV9; J gene: TRBJ2-3; CDR3 protein: CASSSPSGGAIDTQYF